A single sample is the source of the 20 T cell receptor beta chains below, sequenced in a study of T cell changes during pregnancy in multiple sclerosis. Profiling relied on immunoSEQ multiplex PCR, and the TCRdb table lists in-frame clones only, not all of them. The sample consists of tens of thousands of clones, 70% to 90% of them appearing once. The sequencing used CD4+ T cells from peripheral blood mononuclear cells, collected in the first trimester of pregnancy. The receptors derive from a female donor with multiple sclerosis, enrolled in a pregnancy study.

This rearrangement joins TRBV5-3 to TRBJ2-1, with TRBD2 matching 7 bases. TRBV5-3 falls under the ORF class, with uncertain function. There are 15 residues in the CDR3. V shed 2 bases and J 6 bases; nucleotides not matched to a gene: 8. In nucleotides, the CDR3 is TGTGCCAGAAGCTTAGGACTAGGGCCTTTCAATGAGCAGTTCTTC. It encodes CARSLGLGPFNEQFF.

The genes are TRBV5-1 and TRBJ2-7; 7 nucleotides line up with TRBD1. Germline V gene sequence: CDR1 SGHRS, CDR2 YFSETQ. CDR3 size: 14 residues. The ends lost 1 base at V and 2 bases at J; junction bases unmatched: 3. CDR3: CASSLQTGPYEQYF. CDR3 DNA sequence: TGCGCCAGCAGCTTGCAGACAGGGCCCTACGAGCAGTACTTC.

In DNA, the CDR3 is TGTGCCAGCAGCCCGTGGACAGGGAAGGGGAATCAGCCCCAGCATTTT. Protein product: CASSPWTGKGNQPQHF. V is TRBV7-3 and J is TRBJ1-5; TRBD1 aligns across 8 bases. The CDR3 is 16 amino acids. With 5 bases clipped from V and 4 bases from J, the junction kept 10 bases outside the gene matches. The germline V gene encodes CDR1 SGHTA and CDR2 FQGTGA. Full variable domain (missing parts from reference TRBV7-3 and TRBJ1-5): GAGVSQTPSNKVTEKGKYVELRCDPISGHTALYWYRQSLGQGPEFLIYFQGTGAADDSGLPNDRFFAVRPEGSVSTLKIQRTERGDSAVYLCASSPWTGKGNQPQHFGDGTRLSIL.

This clone was seen once. The rearrangement links TRBV5-1 to TRBJ2-5, with D tentatively TRBD2 (6 bases). This CDR3 spans 14 amino acids. The V end lost 0 bases, the J end lost 1 base, and 7 bases lay between the germline ends. CDR1 is SGHRS, CDR2 YFSETQ, per germline. CDR3 region: CASSLGGVQETQYF. The CDR3 DNA reads TGCGCCAGCAGCTTGGGGGGGGTCCAAGAGACCCAGTACTTC.

The V gene is TRBV6-4, the J gene TRBJ2-1, with 9 bases lining up with TRBD2. The V gene's germline CDR1 is MRHNA and CDR2 SNTAGT. Germline trimming cut 6 bases from V and 0 bases from J; bases unmatched to any gene: 3. The CDR3 totals 15 residues. The CDR3: CASSPTSGSYNEQFF. Here the CDR3 DNA reads TGTGCCAGCAGCCCGACTAGCGGCTCCTACAATGAGCAGTTCTTC.

The chain uses TRBV27 and TRBJ1-2; possibly TRBD1 for D (6 bases). Trimming took off 5 bases at V and 8 bases at J, with 15 bases between the two ends. This CDR3 is 13 amino acids long. CDR1 is MNHEY and CDR2 is SMNVEV in the germline V gene (reference sequence). CDR3 coding DNA: TGTGCCAGCAGTCAGACAGGAATACGGGGCTACACCTTC. Protein sequence: CASSQTGIRGYTF.

The chain carries TRBV7-3 and TRBJ2-7, with D unresolved. Germline values: CDR1 SGHTA, CDR2 FQGTGA. The CDR3 is 14 amino acids. Trimming left V 0 bases short and J 5 bases short, with 11 bases between. In nucleotides, the CDR3 is TGTGCCAGCAGCTTAACCCCCAACAGCCACGAGCAGTACTTC. Amino acids: CASSLTPNSHEQYF.

This sequence joins TRBV7-2 and TRBJ2-3, with D hard to call. Germline lookup yields CDR1 SGHTA and CDR2 FQGNSA. The CDR3 loop spans 12 amino acids. Trimming cost V 2 bases and J 5 bases, with 5 bases left between them. The CDR3: CASSLPVDTQYF. CDR3 nucleotide sequence: TGTGCCAGCAGCTTACCGGTAGATACGCAGTATTTT. Supplemented by reference TRBV7-2 and TRBJ2-3, the full variable domain reads GAGVSQSPSNKVTEKGKDVELRCDPISGHTALYWYRQSLGQGLEFLIYFQGNSAPDKSGLPSDRFSAERTGGSVSTLTIQRTQQEDSAVYLCASSLPVDTQYFGPGTRLTVL.

The gene calls are TRBV2 and TRBJ2-3; TRBD2 aligns across 7 bases. This CDR3 has 15 amino acids. Germline CDR1 reads SNHLY; CDR2 reads FYNNEI. V shed 4 bases and J 0 bases; nucleotides not matched to a gene: 4. CDR3 nucleotides: TGTGCCAGCAGTGGCCTAGCGGACAGCACAGATACGCAGTATTTT. Protein product: CASSGLADSTDTQYF.

The rearrangement uses TRBV5-1 and TRBJ1-1; D call uncertain. Germline values: CDR1 SGHRS, CDR2 YFSETQ. Trimming removed 0 bases at V and 1 base at J, with 10 bases between. The CDR3 is 15 residues long. The chain's CDR3 is CASSLGPGSNTEAFF. The CDR3 nucleotides are TGCGCCAGCAGCTTGGGGCCGGGGTCGAACACTGAAGCTTTCTTT.

The chain has TRBV10-2 and TRBJ2-7, with TRBD1 matching over 8 bases. CDR1 is WSHSY, CDR2 SAAADI, per germline. The CDR3 spans 12 residues. J gave up 2 bases and V 6 bases, and 0 bases lay outside the gene matches. The CDR3 DNA follows: TGCGCCAGCAGGGACAGGGCCTACGAGCAGTACTTC. Encoded protein: CASRDRAYEQYF.

This clone occurred once. The CDR3 loop is CASSITGLADLHGELFF. CDR3 DNA: TGTGCCAGTAGTATTACGGGACTAGCAGACCTACACGGGGAGCTGTTTTTT. The V and J genes are TRBV19 and TRBJ2-2, with 9 nucleotides matching TRBD2. Per germline, CDR1 LNHDA and CDR2 SQIVND (reference sequence). Trimming removed 3 bases from V and 7 bases from J; junction bases left unmatched: 12. The length of the CDR3 is 17 residues.

This clone appeared a single time. Germline and junction disagree at one end, which may indicate a read error. The V gene is TRBV18, the J gene TRBJ2-1, with 9 bases aligning to TRBD2. Germline V lookup: CDR1 KGHSH, CDR2 LQKENI. The CDR3 loop spans 15 amino acids. CDR3: CASSPRREGQNEQFF. The CDR3 nucleotides read TGTGCCAGTTCACCACGGCGGGAGGGCCAAAATGAGCAGTTCTTC.

The CDR3 nucleotides are TGTGCCAGTAGTAGGGACAGGGAGGCCGGGGAGCTGTTTTTT. The encoded protein is CASSRDREAGELFF. The chain employs TRBV19 and TRBJ2-2; 9 bases match TRBD1. Germline trimming cut 4 bases from V and 6 bases from J; bases unmatched to any gene: 3. The CDR3 is 14 residues long. CDR1 and CDR2 (germline): LNHDA, SQIVND (reference sequence).

This clone came up once. The chain links TRBV2 to TRBJ1-1, with a weak D call TRBD1 (6 bases). The CDR3 runs 14 residues. Germline-derived CDR1 and CDR2 are SNHLY and FYNNEI. The ends were cut back, 5 bases at V and 2 bases at J, with 12 bases in the middle. The CDR3 nucleotides read TGTGCCAGCAGTATTGGACAGAGAAACACTGAAGCTTTCTTT. It specifies CASSIGQRNTEAFF.

This clone was seen once. The chain uses TRBV2 and TRBJ1-2; D remains ambiguous. The ends were cut back, 6 bases at V and 13 bases at J, with 15 bases in the middle. Germline values: CDR1 SNHLY, CDR2 FYNNEI. The CDR3 extends over 11 amino acids. The CDR3 loop is CASRIDNRGTF. In DNA, the CDR3 is TGTGCCAGCAGGATCGACAACCGGGGCACCTTC.

The chain couples TRBV9 to TRBJ2-2, with D tentatively TRBD2 (6 bases). Per the germline V gene, CDR1 is SGDLS and CDR2 is YYNGEE. V dropped 0 bases and J dropped 5 bases, with 8 bases sitting between them. The CDR3 is 14 residues long. The CDR3 is CASSVDAGTGELFF. CDR3 nucleotides: TGTGCCAGCAGCGTAGACGCGGGGACCGGGGAGCTGTTTTTT.

This sequence joins TRBV5-4 and TRBJ2-1, with 7 bases lining up with TRBD2. This CDR3 comprises 16 residues. From germline, CDR1 is SGHNT and CDR2 YYREEE (reference sequence). V shed 3 bases and J 5 bases; nucleotides not matched to a gene: 11. CDR3 in amino acids: CASSWGTGRGNNEQFF. In DNA form, the CDR3 reads TGTGCCAGCAGCTGGGGTACGGGGCGGGGGAACAATGAGCAGTTCTTC.

This chain joins TRBV5-1 and TRBJ2-7, with 12 bases aligning to TRBD2. The CDR3 spans 17 residues. V shed 4 bases, J shed 4 bases, and the junction held 12 bases outside the gene matches. Germline values: CDR1 SGHRS, CDR2 YFSETQ. CDR3 nucleotides: TGCGCCAGCAGCGAACTAGCGGGAGGCACCGGCTGGTACGAGCAGTACTTC. It codes for CASSELAGGTGWYEQYF.

The gene calls are TRBV30 and TRBJ2-7, with D uncertain. Looked up from germline, CDR1 is GTSNPN and CDR2 is SVGIG (reference sequence). V lost 0 bases, J lost 6 bases, and 12 bases lay in between. The CDR3 contains 13 residues. The CDR3 nucleotides are TGTGCCTGGAGTGTACGTCGACACGGCGAGCAGTACTTC. Translated, it gives CAWSVRRHGEQYF. Filled out from reference TRBV30 and TRBJ2-7, the complete variable domain reads SQTIHQWPATLVQPVGSPLSLECTVEGTSNPNLYWYRQAAGRGLQLLFYSVGIGQISSEVPQNLSASRPQDRQFILSSKKLLLSDSGFYLCAWSVRRHGEQYFGPGTRLTVT.